These 19 T cell receptor beta chains were all obtained from the same sample, sequenced in a study of blood T cell repertoires in COVID-19. The repertoire was sequenced with immunoSEQ multiplex PCR; TCRdb's copy has only in-frame clones and lacks some. The sample contains a few hundred thousand clones, about 87% of which appear only once. The specimen sequenced was peripheral blood. These receptors were obtained from a woman between 50 and 59 years old with COVID-19, enrolled during active disease.

This sequence joins TRBV24-1 and TRBJ1-2; 8 nucleotides align to TRBD1. Per the germline V gene, CDR1 is KGHDR and CDR2 is SFDVKD. Trimming took 5 bases from V and 4 from J; bases not matched to a gene: 11. The CDR3 extends over 16 amino acids. In DNA, the CDR3 is TGTGCCACCAGTGGTAGCAGGGGGCTTCAAACCTATGGCTACACCTTC. Translation: CATSGSRGLQTYGYTF.

The chain couples TRBV6-1 to TRBJ1-6, with a weak D call TRBD1 (6 bases). V was trimmed by 3 bases and J by 4 bases, leaving 13 bases between them. Germline CDR1 is MNHNS and CDR2 is SASEGT. CDR3 length: 16 residues. CDR3 sequence (DNA): TGTGCCAGCAGTGAGAGGGGGGGTTTATATAATTCACCCCTCCACTTT. Protein: CASSERGGLYNSPLHF.

The V call is TRBV19, the J call TRBJ2-1; possible D gene TRBD2, 6 bases. This CDR3 has 17 amino acids. Trimming took 8 bases from V and 5 from J, leaving 25 bases between them. Germline CDR1 LNHDA, CDR2 SQIVND (reference sequence). DNA of the CDR3: TGTGCCAGTCCCCGGGGTAGCCCGAGGAGCGGGCACAATGAGCAGTTCTTC. Translating it yields CASPRGSPRSGHNEQFF.

The rearrangement uses TRBV5-5 and TRBJ2-1; D perhaps matches TRBD2 (7 bases). The CDR3 loop spans 15 amino acids. Trimming cost V 2 bases and J 4 bases, with 13 bases left between them. Germline lookup yields CDR1 SGHKS and CDR2 YYEKEE (reference sequence). The CDR3 spells CASSFRGAGYNEQFF. The CDR3 region has the DNA TGTGCCAGCAGCTTCCGGGGGGCCGGATACAATGAGCAGTTCTTC. The full variable domain, with the rest looked up from reference TRBV5-5 and TRBJ2-1, is DAGVTQSPTHLIKTRGQQVTLRCSPISGHKSVSWYQQVLGQGPQFIFQYYEKEERGRGNFPDRFSARQFPNYSSELNVNALLLGDSALYLCASSFRGAGYNEQFFGPGTRLTVL.

The chain links TRBV7-9 to TRBJ2-7; 9 bases fit TRBD2. Germline-derived CDR1 and CDR2 are SEHNR and FQNEAQ (reference sequence). J was trimmed by 1 base and V by 3 bases; bases with no gene match: 7. The CDR3 covers 16 residues. CDR3 in amino acids: CASSFPSGILSYEQYF. The CDR3 bases are TGTGCCAGCAGCTTCCCTAGCGGGATATTATCCTACGAGCAGTACTTC.

The chain combines TRBV6-5 with TRBJ1-3, with 10 bases matching TRBD1. The V and J ends lost 4 bases and 2 bases, in that order; junction bases with no gene match: 2. The germline V gene has CDR1 MNHEY and CDR2 SVGAGI. The CDR3 covers 15 residues. CDR3 protein: CASSSDRGPGNTIYF. Here the CDR3 DNA reads TGTGCCAGCAGTTCCGACAGGGGGCCTGGAAACACCATATATTTT.

This clone was recorded only once. The chain joins TRBV24-1 to TRBJ2-1; D ambiguous. V lost 3 bases, J lost 0 bases, and 8 bases lay in between. CDR1 is KGHDR, CDR2 SFDVKD, per germline. The CDR3 consists of 15 residues. The CDR3 sequence: CATSDPLSSYNEQFF. The CDR3 DNA sequence: TGTGCCACCAGTGATCCCCTGAGCTCCTACAATGAGCAGTTCTTC.

The CDR3 loop is CANRTRVDNSPLHF. The CDR3 DNA reads TGTGCCAACAGGACGAGGGTTGATAATTCACCCCTCCACTTT. The chain carries TRBV27 and TRBJ1-6; D perhaps matches TRBD1 (5 bases). CDR1 is MNHEY and CDR2 is SMNVEV in the germline V gene (reference sequence). Trimming left V 10 bases short and J 5 bases short, with 15 bases between. The CDR3 is 14 residues long.

This clone has a single count. The rearrangement links TRBV6-6 to TRBJ1-2; 9 bases map to TRBD1. Germline trimming cut 2 bases from V and 7 bases from J; bases unmatched to any gene: 5. Per the germline V gene, CDR1 is MNHNY and CDR2 is SVGAGI (reference sequence). This CDR3 region has 14 residues. CDR3 in amino acids: CASSYPTGGPGYTF. In DNA, the CDR3 is TGTGCCAGCAGTTACCCGACAGGGGGGCCTGGCTACACCTTC.

The chain uses TRBV5-1 and TRBJ2-5, with D possibly matching TRBD2 (7 bases). Between the trimmed V and J ends, which lost 1 base and 3 bases, there was a span of 19 bases. CDR1 is SGHRS and CDR2 is YFSETQ in the germline V gene. The CDR3 has 17 amino acids. The CDR3 bases are TGCGCCAGCAGCTTGCGGGCGGCGGGGGCGGGCGAAGAGACCCAGTACTTC. Amino acids: CASSLRAAGAGEETQYF.

This chain joins TRBV2 and TRBJ2-5; D is uncertain. The CDR3 sequence is 14 residues long. V gave up 8 bases and J gave up 0 bases, with 13 bases separating them. The germline CDR1 and CDR2 sequences are SNHLY and FYNNEI. In nucleotides, the CDR3 is TGTGCCAGCTCCACGACGGAGTACCAAGAGACCCAGTACTTC. Translating it yields CASSTTEYQETQYF.

This chain joins TRBV7-9 and TRBJ1-5; D gene uncertain. V lost 0 bases to trimming and J lost 6 bases, with 6 bases between them. This CDR3 comprises 13 residues. CDR1 and CDR2 from the germline V gene are SEHNR and FQNEAQ (reference sequence). CDR3 region: CASSLASGQPQHF. The CDR3 region has the DNA TGTGCCAGCAGCTTAGCTTCGGGTCAGCCCCAGCATTTT.

The genes are TRBV25-1 and TRBJ1-4, with 7 bases lining up with TRBD1. Unmatched junction bases numbered 13, after V lost 8 bases and J lost 10 bases. This CDR3 contains 14 residues. Germline CDR1 is MGHDK and CDR2 is SYGVNS. CDR3 nucleotides: TGTGCCAGCGATCCGGGAGGGGGCCGAAGAAAACTGTTTTTT. Translated, it gives CASDPGGGRRKLFF.

The V call is TRBV11-3, the J call TRBJ2-3; D not resolved. The germline V and J ends were trimmed by 1 base and 0 bases, with 8 bases remaining between them. The length of the CDR3 is 15 residues. CDR1 and CDR2 (germline): SGHNT, YENEEA. CDR3 nucleotide sequence: TGTGCCAGCAGCTTAGGGGCTCTCAGCACAGATACGCAGTATTTT. It yields the protein CASSLGALSTDTQYF.

This rearrangement joins TRBV27 to TRBJ1-2; no reliable D call. The CDR3 is 16 amino acids. Germline CDR1 MNHEY, CDR2 SMNVEV (reference sequence). V shed 4 bases and J shed 3 bases, with 18 bases lying between them. The CDR3 DNA sequence: TGTGCCAGCAGTTATGGGTTTGGTTCAGGCGACTATGGCTACACCTTC. Translation gives CASSYGFGSGDYGYTF.

This clone has just one count. The rearrangement uses TRBV5-6 and TRBJ1-2; no clear D gene. CDR1 is SGHDT, CDR2 YYEEEE, per germline. Trimming took off 0 bases at V and 2 bases at J, with 11 bases between the two ends. The CDR3 is 15 residues long. This CDR3 reads CASSLAVSENYGYTF. The CDR3, as DNA: TGTGCCAGCAGCTTGGCTGTTTCGGAGAACTATGGCTACACCTTC.

The chain uses TRBV29-1 and TRBJ2-5, with 13 bases lining up with TRBD2. CDR1 is SQVTM, CDR2 ANQGSEA, per germline. The CDR3 extends over 21 amino acids. Trimming at V came to 0 bases and at J to 7 bases, leaving 23 bases not matched to a gene. In DNA form, the CDR3 reads TGCAGCGTTGAAGATCTTACCATTGCCCGACTAGCGGGAGGCGTTATAGGGACCCAGTACTTC. Translating gives CSVEDLTIARLAGGVIGTQYF.

The chain couples TRBV6-6 to TRBJ2-4, with D maybe TRBD1 (6 bases). This CDR3 is built from 16 residues. Germline CDR1 reads MNHNY; CDR2 reads SVGAGI (reference sequence). V lost 2 bases and J lost 5, with 16 bases in between. The CDR3 nucleotides are TGTGCCAGCAGTTACCCAAAGGGGGTGGAGGAAAACATTCAGTACTTC. Its protein product is CASSYPKGVEENIQYF.

The rearrangement links TRBV19 to TRBJ1-5; 7 bases match TRBD1. The V segment lost 6 bases and the J segment 0 bases; nucleotides outside the gene matches: 11. Germline CDR1 reads LNHDA; CDR2 reads SQIVND (reference sequence). This CDR3 region has 17 residues. The CDR3: CASRIYTGDSSNQPQHF. The CDR3 coding sequence is TGTGCCAGTAGAATATACACAGGGGATAGTAGCAATCAGCCCCAGCATTTT.